The T cell receptor (beta chain) described here comes from a study of blood T cell repertoires in COVID-19. Study-level information: The United States, Italy and Spain supplied acute and convalescent COVID-19 samples. The cDNA or gDNA used as material had been derived from T cells, B-cell-depleted T cells, or PBMCs.

In the authors' workflow: Reference gene primer amplification in the assay estimated nucleated cell counts. Generated by immunoSEQ multiplex PCR, the TCRdb table keeps only in-frame clones and is missing some. That table supplies the V and J calls and clone size; D and trimming were determined from the DNA. The profile covers roughly 250,000 clones, with roughly 80% appearing a single time and more than 9.5% taken by the ten largest. This clone was observed a single time. Unmatched junction bases numbered 10, after V lost 0 bases and J lost 3 bases. This CDR3 has 17 amino acids. Germline lookup yields CDR1 SGHNT and CDR2 YYREEE (reference sequence).

This clonotype originated in an elderly woman with acute or convalescent COVID-19. The sequenced sample was peripheral blood. The chain carries TRBV5-4 and TRBJ2-3; 7 nucleotides line up with TRBD2. The CDR3: CASSLGPGPGGTDTQYF. The CDR3, as DNA: TGTGCCAGCAGCTTGGGTCCAGGGCCGGGAGGTACAGATACGCAGTATTTT.